The sequence of this T cell receptor (beta chain) was determined in a study of lymphopenia after photon versus proton radiotherapy. Germline lookup yields CDR1 MNHNS and CDR2 SASEGT. Trimming left V 2 bases short and J 2 bases short, with 13 bases between. The CDR3 is 15 residues long. Of note for this clone: The antigen is undetermined.

Study results and caveats: Under photons, naive T cells and diversity fell while effector/memory populations rose. Oligoclonal CD8+ Temra expansion after nadir drove photon patients' diversity drop. Better survival with proton therapy was suggested as possible, not demonstrated. A bigger post-nadir fall in TCR diversity correlated inversely with survival time in deceased patients.

Using immunoSEQ multiplex PCR, the repertoire was profiled, and TCRdb retains in-frame clones only, with some absent. Of 75,000 to 90,000 clones listed, 65% to 85% are singletons. The chain couples TRBV6-1 to TRBJ2-7; D might be TRBD1 or TRBD2, each matching 5 bases. The TCR originated in a man between 60 and 70 years old with pancreatic cancer. The material sequenced was peripheral blood, taken from a patient treated with proton-based radiotherapy. The CDR3 nucleotides are TGTGCCAGCAGTGAAAGGGGAGACAGCACCTACGAGCAGTACTTC. Its protein product is CASSERGDSTYEQYF.